Presented here are 27 T cell receptor beta chains from one specimen sequenced in a study of T cells after yellow fever vaccination (dated by TCRdb to the late 2010s). The method was 5' RACE. Data came from an Illumina HiSeq 2500. TCRdb ran its own pipeline on the public reads, namely fastp trimming at Q25 and MiXCR clone calling, and kept in-frame beta chains. Each entry merges the rows of one CDR3 protein and shows their most common DNA and genes. For this sample there are hundreds of thousands of distinct CDR3 sequences; around a fifth appear just once. The ten biggest clones cover around 17% of the sample. The treatment or condition tag for this specimen amounts to: live attenuated yellow fever vaccine strain. Sequences were derived from PBMCs, sampled approximately 20 days after the first yellow fever vaccination. These receptors all come from a young man who received the YFV17D yellow fever vaccine.

The chain couples TRBV27 to TRBJ2-1; 10 bases line up with TRBD2. V trimming: 5 bases; J trimming: 8 bases; junction bases outside the gene matches: 12. Germline-derived CDR1 and CDR2 are MNHEY and SMNVEV (reference sequence). The CDR3 runs to 16 residues. CDR3 DNA: TGTGCCAGCAGTCAGGAGCGGGGGGGCATTAGGCATGAGCAGTTCTTC. This gives the protein CASSQERGGIRHEQFF.

This clonotype was found a few times. The rearrangement uses TRBV11-2 and TRBJ2-3; no firm D call. The CDR3 runs 10 residues. Germline V gene data show CDR1 as SGHAT and CDR2 as FQNNGV. Trimming removed 4 bases at V and 4 bases at J, with 0 bases between. CDR3 amino acids: CASSSDTQYF. CDR3 nucleotide sequence: TGTGCCAGCAGCTCAGATACGCAGTATTTT.

There are a few counts of this clonotype. J is TRBJ2-2 and V is TRBV27, with 12 bases that match TRBD2. Germline CDR1 MNHEY, CDR2 SMNVEV (reference sequence). The CDR3 spans 15 residues. J gave up 7 bases and V 6 bases, and 6 bases lay outside the gene matches. The CDR3 DNA is TGTGCCAGCAGCCCACTAGCGGGGGGTTACGGGGAGCTGTTTTTT. It translates to CASSPLAGGYGELFF.

This chain uses TRBV7-6 with TRBJ1-1; the match to TRBD1 covers 7 bases. The CDR3 sequence is 14 residues long. Germline CDR1 is SGHVS and CDR2 is FNYEAQ. Trimming removed 5 bases from V and 0 bases from J; junction bases left unmatched: 3. The CDR3, as DNA: TGTGCCAGCAGCGGACAGGAGCTGAACACTGAAGCTTTCTTT. This gives the protein CASSGQELNTEAFF.

This clonotype was seen only a few times. The chain carries TRBV5-1 and TRBJ1-1; perhaps TRBD1 as D (5 bases). Deletions cut 6 bases from V and 4 bases from J, with 13 bases between. The CDR3 is made up of 13 amino acids. Germline V gene data show CDR1 as SGHRS and CDR2 as YFSETQ. CDR3 residues: CASTERGTTEAFF. Here the CDR3 DNA reads TGCGCCAGCACGGAGAGGGGAACCACTGAAGCTTTCTTT.

V is TRBV5-1 and J is TRBJ1-2, with D possibly matching TRBD1 (5 bases). This CDR3 has 15 amino acids. V lost 4 bases, J lost 5 bases, and 18 bases lay in between. Germline assignment: CDR1 SGHRS and CDR2 YFSETQ. The CDR3 DNA sequence: TGCGCCAGCAGCCCCTACCGGGACGGGCGGTATGGCTACACCTTC. It translates to CASSPYRDGRYGYTF.

This clonotype was counted a few times. The chain is built from TRBV6-1 and TRBJ2-7; D is undetermined. Trimming shortened V by 2 bases and J by 0 bases, and 14 bases separated the two germline ends. Germline-derived CDR1 and CDR2 are MNHNS and SASEGT. The CDR3 is made up of 16 amino acids. In DNA, the CDR3 is TGTGCCAGCAGTGAACACTCGGCGGACCTCTCCTACGAGCAGTACTTC. Translation gives CASSEHSADLSYEQYF.

This chain uses TRBV18 with TRBJ2-5, with 9 bases that match TRBD1. This CDR3 contains 16 residues. J lost 5 bases, V lost 2 bases, and 9 bases had no gene match. Germline CDR1 reads KGHSH; CDR2 reads LQKENI. DNA for the CDR3: TGTGCCAGCTCACCAAGGCCGGGACAGGGAGGGGAGACCCAGTACTTC. It specifies CASSPRPGQGGETQYF.

This clonotype was picked up many times. V usage is TRBV5-1 and J usage is TRBJ1-1; unclear D gene. CDR3 length: 13 residues. V lost 5 bases and J lost 1, with 9 bases in between. Germline V CDR1 and CDR2: SGHRS, YFSETQ. CDR3 sequence reads: CASSPDGNTEAFF. The CDR3 DNA sequence: TGCGCCAGCAGTCCGGACGGGAACACTGAAGCTTTCTTT.

This clonotype has only a few counts. The chain carries TRBV28 and TRBJ2-5; 8 bases align to TRBD1. The V segment lost 6 bases and the J segment 7 bases; nucleotides outside the gene matches: 10. The CDR3 is 14 residues long. Germline V gene lookup returns CDR1 MDHEN and CDR2 SYDVKM. DNA for the CDR3: TGTGCCAGCAGAGGGACCAGGGGGCTGGGGACCCAGTACTTC. Protein product: CASRGTRGLGTQYF.

The rearrangement joins TRBV28 to TRBJ1-4; maybe TRBD1 (5 bases). The CDR3 loop spans 15 amino acids. Trimming shortened V by 6 bases and J by 3 bases, and 14 bases separated the two germline ends. Germline V lookup: CDR1 MDHEN, CDR2 SYDVKM. This CDR3 reads CASRDMQGPNEKLFF. DNA of the CDR3: TGTGCCAGCAGGGACATGCAAGGACCTAATGAAAAACTGTTTTTT.

V is TRBV3-1 and J is TRBJ2-6; D unresolved. CDR3 size: 16 residues. Trimming stripped 1 base from V and 0 bases from J, with 7 bases between. CDR1 is LGHDT and CDR2 is YNNKEL in the germline V gene (reference sequence). CDR3 residues: CASSQVFGSGANVLTF. The CDR3 bases are TGTGCCAGCAGCCAAGTATTCGGCTCTGGGGCCAACGTCCTGACTTTC.

A few counts support this clonotype. The CDR3 DNA sequence: TGCAGTGTCCTACGAGGGGGAAAAGAGACCCAGTACTTC. This codes for CSVLRGGKETQYF. The J gene is TRBJ2-5, the V gene TRBV20-1, with D perhaps matching TRBD1 (6 bases). The germline V and J ends were trimmed by 7 bases and 3 bases, with 15 bases remaining between them. CDR1 DFQATT and CDR2 SNEGSKA come from the germline V gene (reference sequence). The length of the CDR3 is 13 residues.

This clonotype was counted a few times. The chain has TRBV7-2 and TRBJ1-6; a possible D gene is TRBD1 (5 bases). The CDR3 spans 15 residues. In germline, CDR1 is SGHTA, CDR2 FQGNSA. The ends were cut back, 4 bases at V and 10 bases at J, with 17 bases in the middle. CDR3 in amino acids: CASSYWGRENSPLHF. As DNA, the CDR3 is TGTGCCAGCAGCTACTGGGGCAGGGAAAACTCACCCCTCCACTTT. The full variable domain, in which reference TRBV7-2 and TRBJ1-6 provide the parts outside the CDR3, is GAGVSQSPSNKVTEKGKDVELRCDPISGHTALYWYRQSLGQGLEFLIYFQGNSAPDKSGLPSDRFSAERTGGSVSTLTIQRTQQEDSAVYLCASSYWGRENSPLHFGNGTRLTVT.

V is TRBV7-8 and J is TRBJ2-7; D may match TRBD1 or TRBD2 (5 bases each). The V gene lost 2 bases and the J gene lost 2 bases, with 10 bases spanning the gap. The CDR3 sequence is 14 residues long. From germline, CDR1 is SGHVS and CDR2 FQNEAQ. In DNA, the CDR3 is TGTGCCAGCAGCTTAATGGGGGACCCCTACGAGCAGTACTTC. Its translation: CASSLMGDPYEQYF.

This clonotype has only one observation. CDR3 residues: CASSNRDGYEQYF. The CDR3 DNA reads as TGTGCCAGTAGTAACCGGGACGGCTACGAGCAGTACTTC. This chain links TRBV19 with TRBJ2-7, with D perhaps TRBD1 or TRBD2 (5 bases each). Germline lookup yields CDR1 LNHDA and CDR2 SQIVND (reference sequence). V lost 4 bases, J lost 3 bases, and 10 bases lay in between. This CDR3 spans 13 amino acids. Full variable domain (rest looked up from reference TRBV19 and TRBJ2-7): DGGITQSPKYLFRKEGQNVTLSCEQNLNHDAMYWYRQDPGQGLRLIYYSQIVNDFQKGDIAEGYSVSREKKESFPLTVTSAQKNPTAFYLCASSNRDGYEQYFGPGTRLTVT.

This chain uses TRBV20-1 with TRBJ2-1, with 8 bases lining up with TRBD1. The length of the CDR3 is 17 residues. The germline V gene encodes CDR1 DFQATT and CDR2 SNEGSKA (reference sequence). Germline trimming cut 8 bases from V and 0 bases from J; bases unmatched to any gene: 15. The CDR3 protein is CSTRTRQGLGSYNEQFF. The DNA of the CDR3 is TGCAGTACTCGAACCCGACAGGGGTTAGGCTCCTACAATGAGCAGTTCTTC.

V gene TRBV20-1 combines with J gene TRBJ1-2, with D perhaps TRBD1 (6 bases). Looked up from germline, CDR1 is DFQATT and CDR2 is SNEGSKA (reference sequence). The germline V and J ends were trimmed by 2 bases and 4 bases, with 17 bases remaining between them. The CDR3 spans 15 residues. The CDR3 is CSARKAGGLVYGYTF. DNA of the CDR3: TGCAGTGCTAGAAAGGCGGGGGGGCTTGTCTATGGCTACACCTTC.

This clonotype was observed at least ten times. The V gene is TRBV12-3 or TRBV12-4, the J gene TRBJ2-7; 9 bases agree with TRBD2. The CDR3 spans 15 residues. V trimming: 5 bases; J trimming: 0 bases; junction bases outside the gene matches: 5. The CDR3 DNA follows: TGTGCCAGCAGTCCGCGGGGGGGCCTCTCCTACGAGCAGTACTTC. It specifies CASSPRGGLSYEQYF.

This clonotype was picked up a small number of times. The chain recombines TRBV20-1 with TRBJ2-7, with D unresolved. The CDR3 contains 13 residues. V was trimmed by 0 bases and J by 4 bases, leaving 10 bases between them. Germline CDR1 and CDR2: DFQATT and SNEGSKA (reference sequence). In DNA, the CDR3 is TGCAGTGCTAGAGATAAAGTCGGGTACGAGCAGTACGTC. Amino acid sequence: CSARDKVGYEQYV.

V usage is TRBV30 and J usage is TRBJ2-1; 11 bases are a match to TRBD2. The V and J ends lost 1 base and 3 bases, in that order; junction bases with no gene match: 5. Germline loops: CDR1 GTSNPN, CDR2 SVGIG (reference sequence). The CDR3 consists of 16 residues. The CDR3 DNA reads as TGTGCCTGGAGTGGGCTAGCGGGGGGCGACTACAATGAGCAGTTCTTC. Amino acids: CAWSGLAGGDYNEQFF.

The J gene is TRBJ2-7, the V gene TRBV7-9, with D possibly matching TRBD2 (5 bases). V was shortened by 3 bases and J by 4 bases, with 16 bases between the two germline ends. The CDR3 loop spans 15 amino acids. Germline V gene data show CDR1 as SEHNR and CDR2 as FQNEAQ (reference sequence). This CDR3 reads CASSFGRGDVYEQYF. Here the CDR3 DNA reads TGTGCCAGCAGCTTCGGACGGGGAGATGTGTACGAGCAGTACTTC.

This clonotype has ten or more counts. V is TRBV12-3 or TRBV12-4 and J is TRBJ2-7; tentative D call: TRBD2 (7 bases). The CDR3 totals 15 residues. Between the trimmed V and J ends, which lost 3 bases and 2 bases, there was a span of 14 bases. The CDR3 region is CASSLGPGGTYEQYF. In DNA form, the CDR3 reads TGTGCCAGCAGTTTGGGGCCGGGGGGCACCTACGAGCAGTACTTC.

The V gene is TRBV6-1, the J gene TRBJ2-3; D perhaps matches TRBD1 (6 bases). Germline V gives CDR1 MNHNS, CDR2 SASEGT. This CDR3 spans 14 amino acids. The ends were cut back, 6 bases at V and 0 bases at J, with 10 bases in the middle. The CDR3 is CASRNTGSTDTQYF. The CDR3 DNA sequence: TGTGCCAGCAGAAATACAGGGAGCACAGATACGCAGTATTTT.

This clonotype was recorded many times. This chain uses TRBV18 with TRBJ2-4, with D perhaps TRBD2 (6 bases). CDR3 length: 16 amino acids. Germline values: CDR1 KGHSH, CDR2 LQKENI. V gave up 0 bases and J gave up 0 bases, with 9 bases separating them. CDR3 in amino acids: CASSPPGGVAKNIQYF. The CDR3 nucleotides read TGTGCCAGCTCACCACCCGGGGGTGTAGCCAAAAACATTCAGTACTTC.

This clonotype was picked up a small number of times. This sequence joins TRBV12-3 or TRBV12-4 and TRBJ1-1; unclear D gene. The CDR3 is 11 residues long. Deletions cut 6 bases from V and 11 bases from J, with 13 bases between. CDR3 sequence reads: CASSPDRQAFF. The CDR3 DNA reads as TGTGCCAGCAGCCCGGACCGTCAGGCTTTCTTT.

This clonotype was observed a few times. This chain uses TRBV11-2 with TRBJ2-5; unclear D gene. Germline V gene sequence: CDR1 SGHAT, CDR2 FQNNGV. Between the trimmed V and J ends, which lost 5 bases and 5 bases, there was a span of 12 bases. The CDR3 extends over 13 amino acids. DNA of the CDR3: TGTGCCAGCAGCCCCGGACGAGTCGAGACCCAGTACTTC. Translated, it gives CASSPGRVETQYF.